The sequence of this T cell receptor (beta chain) was determined in a study of shared clonotypes between healthy human individuals. The germline V gene encodes CDR1 LNHDA and CDR2 SQIVND (reference sequence). Losses at the gene ends were 7 bases for V and 8 bases for J; bases not matched to a gene: 15. The length of the CDR3 is 16 residues. Repertoires were generated with immunoSEQ multiplex PCR, while TCRdb's copy carries only in-frame clones and drops some. The sample shows 2 million to 2.5 million clones, 90% to 95% of them seen only once. As for this clone: Its target is not known.

Study observations and caveats: In contrast to clonotypes shared by all four donors, non-shared clonotypes had lower generation probabilities.

The receptor was derived from a man aged 18-30 years in good health. Some clones in this sample may be carry-over from other donors' samples. This chain links TRBV19 with TRBJ1-5; 9 bases match TRBD1. Material for sequencing was naive CD4+ T cells from PBMCs. Regarding subset: CD45RA+ positively selected. The CDR3 DNA follows: TGTGCCAGTATCAGAAAGTATGGGGACAGGGAGGAGCCCCAGCATTTT. This sequence encodes CASIRKYGDREEPQHF.